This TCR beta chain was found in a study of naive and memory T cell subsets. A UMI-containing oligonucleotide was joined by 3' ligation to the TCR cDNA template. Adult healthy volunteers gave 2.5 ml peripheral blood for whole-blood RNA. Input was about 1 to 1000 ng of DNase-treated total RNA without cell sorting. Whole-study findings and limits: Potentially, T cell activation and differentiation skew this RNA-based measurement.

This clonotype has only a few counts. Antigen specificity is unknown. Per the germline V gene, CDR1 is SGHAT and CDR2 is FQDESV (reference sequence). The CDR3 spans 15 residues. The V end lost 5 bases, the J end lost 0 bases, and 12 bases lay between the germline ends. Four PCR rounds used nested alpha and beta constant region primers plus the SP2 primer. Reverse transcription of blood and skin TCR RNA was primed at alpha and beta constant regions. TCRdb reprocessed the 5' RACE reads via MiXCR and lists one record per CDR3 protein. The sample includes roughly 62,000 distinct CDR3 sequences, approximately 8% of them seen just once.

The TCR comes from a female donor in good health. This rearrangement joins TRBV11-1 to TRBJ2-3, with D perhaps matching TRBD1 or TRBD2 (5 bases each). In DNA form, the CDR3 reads TGTGCCAGCAGCCCTGGGACGGCTAGCACAGATACGCAGTATTTT. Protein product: CASSPGTASTDTQYF.